This note documents a single T cell receptor beta chain sequence. The antigen remains unidentified. The data stem from a study of OX40 agonist ivuxolimab in advanced cancers. Whole-study results and caveats: Both CD4+ and CD8+ T cell populations in blood had undergone clonal expansion by week 6 at 0.1 to 3.0 mg/kg.

This table comes from immunoSEQ multiplex PCR, and its TCRdb copy is limited to in-frame clones, with some not included. The sample holds about 76,000 clones, approximately 85% seen once. Germline-derived CDR1 and CDR2 are MNHEY and SMNVEV (reference sequence). Trimming stripped 4 bases from V and 0 bases from J, with 22 bases between. There are 19 residues in the CDR3. The chain combines TRBV27 with TRBJ1-3; D is possibly TRBD1 (6 bases). This TCR came from an adult with an advanced solid tumor such as melanoma, head and neck, liver or kidney cancer. The specimen was CD4+ or CD8+ T cells sorted from blood, collected in a trial of the OX40 agonist ivuxolimab. As DNA, the CDR3 is TGTGCCAGCAGTTCAACCGGGCCGTGGCGGACAGTCTCTGGAAACACCATATATTTT. It is translated as CASSSTGPWRTVSGNTIYF.